This TCR beta chain was observed in a study of blood T cells in healthy people across ages. This clonotype has more than one count but fewer than ten. The antigen remains unidentified. V shed 7 bases and J 2 bases; nucleotides not matched to a gene: 10. Germline V gives CDR1 SGHVS, CDR2 FQNEAQ. The CDR3 is 15 residues long. A second PCR, run for roughly 7 to 11 cycles, used a sample-barcoded 5' primer plus a J-beta primer mix. TCRdb reprocessed the 5' RACE reads via MiXCR and lists one record per CDR3 protein. This table holds more than 1.4 million distinct CDR3 sequences, 42% found once. Findings and caveats of the study: Higher diversity, along with more naive CD4+ cells, distinguished long-lived donors from aged donors. Age showed a roughly linear inverse relationship with TCR beta diversity per million T cells.

The donors, aged about 6 to 90, were healthy Caucasians from Russia. The chain is built from TRBV7-8 and TRBJ2-5; 7 nucleotides agree with TRBD1. The sequenced sample consisted of blood. This TCR derives from a woman in her late teens or twenties in good health. CDR3 nucleotide sequence: TGTGCCAGCACCTATATCCAGGGGGTACAAGAGACCCAGTACTTC. Protein sequence: CASTYIQGVQETQYF.